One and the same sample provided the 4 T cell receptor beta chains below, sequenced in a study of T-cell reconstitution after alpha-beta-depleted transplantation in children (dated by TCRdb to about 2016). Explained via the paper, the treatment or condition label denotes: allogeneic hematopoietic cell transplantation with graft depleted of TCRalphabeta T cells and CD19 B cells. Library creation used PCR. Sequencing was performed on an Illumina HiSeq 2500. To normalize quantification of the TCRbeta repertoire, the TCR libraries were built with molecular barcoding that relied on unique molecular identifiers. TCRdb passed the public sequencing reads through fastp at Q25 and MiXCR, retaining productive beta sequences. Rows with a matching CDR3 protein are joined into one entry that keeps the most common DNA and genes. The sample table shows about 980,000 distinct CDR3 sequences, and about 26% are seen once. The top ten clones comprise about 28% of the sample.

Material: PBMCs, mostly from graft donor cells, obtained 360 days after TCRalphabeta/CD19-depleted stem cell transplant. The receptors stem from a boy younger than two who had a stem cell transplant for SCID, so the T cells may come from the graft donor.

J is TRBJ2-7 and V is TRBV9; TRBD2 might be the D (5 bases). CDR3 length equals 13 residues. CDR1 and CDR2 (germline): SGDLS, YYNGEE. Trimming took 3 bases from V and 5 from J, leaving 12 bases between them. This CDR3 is CASSEWGEDEQYF. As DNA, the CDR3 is TGTGCCAGCAGCGAGTGGGGAGAGGACGAGCAGTACTTC.

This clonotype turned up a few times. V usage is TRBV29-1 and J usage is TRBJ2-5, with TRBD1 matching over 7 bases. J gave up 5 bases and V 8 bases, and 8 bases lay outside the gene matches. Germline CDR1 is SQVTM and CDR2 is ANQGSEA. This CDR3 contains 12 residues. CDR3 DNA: TGCAGCACGCTGAGGGGGCGTGAGACCCAGTACTTC. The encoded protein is CSTLRGRETQYF.

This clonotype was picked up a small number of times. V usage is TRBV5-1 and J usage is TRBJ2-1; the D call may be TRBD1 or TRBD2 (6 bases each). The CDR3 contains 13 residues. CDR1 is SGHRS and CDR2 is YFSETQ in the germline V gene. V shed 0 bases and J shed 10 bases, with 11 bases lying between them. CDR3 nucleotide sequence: TGCGCCAGCAGCTTGGAGGGGGGCACCGAGCAGTTCTTC. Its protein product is CASSLEGGTEQFF.

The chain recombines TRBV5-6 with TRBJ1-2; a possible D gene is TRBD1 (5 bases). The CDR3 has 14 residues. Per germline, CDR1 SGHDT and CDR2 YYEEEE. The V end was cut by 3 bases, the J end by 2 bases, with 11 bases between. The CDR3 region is CASSSQGLNYGYTF. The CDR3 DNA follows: TGTGCCAGCAGCTCCCAGGGACTGAACTATGGCTACACCTTC.